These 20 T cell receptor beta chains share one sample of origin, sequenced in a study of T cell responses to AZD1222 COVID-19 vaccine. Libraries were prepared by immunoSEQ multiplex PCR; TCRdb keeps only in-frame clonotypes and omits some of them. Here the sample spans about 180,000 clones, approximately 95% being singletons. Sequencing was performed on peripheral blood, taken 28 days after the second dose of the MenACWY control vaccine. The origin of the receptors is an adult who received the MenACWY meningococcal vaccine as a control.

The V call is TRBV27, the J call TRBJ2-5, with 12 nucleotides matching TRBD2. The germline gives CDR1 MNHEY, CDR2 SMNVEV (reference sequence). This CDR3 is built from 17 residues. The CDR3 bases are TGTGCTAGGACGCGGGCTAGCGGGGGGGTAAACCAAGAGACCCAGTACTTC. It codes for CARTRASGGVNQETQYF.

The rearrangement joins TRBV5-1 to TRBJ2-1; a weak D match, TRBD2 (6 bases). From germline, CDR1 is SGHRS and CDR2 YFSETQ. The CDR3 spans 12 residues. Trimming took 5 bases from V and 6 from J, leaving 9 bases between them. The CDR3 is CASSRDFNEQFF. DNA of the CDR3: TGCGCCAGCAGTAGGGACTTCAATGAGCAGTTCTTC.

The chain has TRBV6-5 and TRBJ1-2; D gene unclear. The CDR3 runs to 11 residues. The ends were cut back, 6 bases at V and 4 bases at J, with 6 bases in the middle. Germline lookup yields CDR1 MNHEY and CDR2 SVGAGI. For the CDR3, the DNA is TGTGCCAGCAGGCCAGTCTATGGCTACACCTTC. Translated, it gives CASRPVYGYTF.

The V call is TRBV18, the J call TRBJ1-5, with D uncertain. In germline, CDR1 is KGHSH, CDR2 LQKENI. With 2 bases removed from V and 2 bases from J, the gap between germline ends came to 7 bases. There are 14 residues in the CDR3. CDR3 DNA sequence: TGTGCCAGCTCACCAGAGGTCGGCAATCAGCCCCAGCATTTT. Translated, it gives CASSPEVGNQPQHF. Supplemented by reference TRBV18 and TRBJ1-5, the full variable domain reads NAGVMQNPRHLVRRRGQEARLRCSPMKGHSHVYWYRQLPEEGLKFMVYLQKENIIDESGMPKERFSAEFPKEGPSILRIQQVVRGDSAAYFCASSPEVGNQPQHFGDGTRLSIL.

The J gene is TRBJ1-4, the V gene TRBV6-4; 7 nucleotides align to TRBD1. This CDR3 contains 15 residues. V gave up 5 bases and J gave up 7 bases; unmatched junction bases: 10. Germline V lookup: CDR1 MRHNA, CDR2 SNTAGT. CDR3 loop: CASSPLGRGREKLFF. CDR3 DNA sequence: TGTGCCAGCAGTCCACTCGGAAGGGGGCGTGAAAAACTGTTTTTT.

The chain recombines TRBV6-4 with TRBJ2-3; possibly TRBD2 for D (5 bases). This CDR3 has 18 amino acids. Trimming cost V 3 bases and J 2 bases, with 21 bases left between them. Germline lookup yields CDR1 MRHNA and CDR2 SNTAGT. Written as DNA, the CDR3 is TGTGCCAGCAGTGAGCCCCCTCGTGGCGCGGGTGACACAGATACGCAGTATTTT. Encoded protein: CASSEPPRGAGDTDTQYF.

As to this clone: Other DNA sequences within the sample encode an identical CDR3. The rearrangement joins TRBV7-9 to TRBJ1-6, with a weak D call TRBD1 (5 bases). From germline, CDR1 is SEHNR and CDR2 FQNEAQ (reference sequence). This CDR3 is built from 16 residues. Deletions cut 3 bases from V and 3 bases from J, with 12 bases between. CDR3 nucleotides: TGTGCCAGCAGCTTGGGCCAGGGCTTCTATAATTCACCCCTCCACTTT. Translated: CASSLGQGFYNSPLHF.

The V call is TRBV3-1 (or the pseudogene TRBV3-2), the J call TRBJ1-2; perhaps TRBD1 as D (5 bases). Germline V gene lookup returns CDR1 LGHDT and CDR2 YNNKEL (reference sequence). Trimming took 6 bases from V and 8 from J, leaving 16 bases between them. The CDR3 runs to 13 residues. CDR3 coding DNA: TGTGCCAGCAGTCCTACAGGATCGAGCGGCTACACCTTC. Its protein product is CASSPTGSSGYTF.

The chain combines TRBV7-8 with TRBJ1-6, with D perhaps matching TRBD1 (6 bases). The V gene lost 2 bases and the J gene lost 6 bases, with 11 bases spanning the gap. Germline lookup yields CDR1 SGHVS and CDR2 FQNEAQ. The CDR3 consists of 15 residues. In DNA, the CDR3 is TGTGCCAGCAGCTTAAGGACAGATGGTAATTCACCCCTCCACTTT. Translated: CASSLRTDGNSPLHF.

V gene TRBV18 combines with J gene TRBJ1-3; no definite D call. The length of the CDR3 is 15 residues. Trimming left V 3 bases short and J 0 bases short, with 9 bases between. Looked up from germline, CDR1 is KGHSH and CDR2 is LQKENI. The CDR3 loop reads CASSPRELSGNTIYF. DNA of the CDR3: TGTGCCAGCTCACCGAGGGAACTCTCTGGAAACACCATATATTTT.

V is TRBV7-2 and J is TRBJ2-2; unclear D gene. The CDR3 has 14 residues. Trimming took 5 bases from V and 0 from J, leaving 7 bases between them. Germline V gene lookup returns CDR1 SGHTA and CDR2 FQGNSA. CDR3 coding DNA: TGTGCCAGCAGCCCCCGACCGAACACCGGGGAGCTGTTTTTT. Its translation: CASSPRPNTGELFF.

This CDR3 reads CASSHETGGRGYTF. In DNA, the CDR3 is TGCGCCAGCAGCCATGAGACAGGGGGTAGGGGCTACACCTTC. V usage is TRBV4-1 and J usage is TRBJ1-2; TRBD1 aligns across 9 bases. Germline V gene lookup returns CDR1 MGHRA and CDR2 YSYEKL. V gave up 3 bases and J gave up 8 bases; unmatched junction bases: 7. CDR3 length equals 14 residues.

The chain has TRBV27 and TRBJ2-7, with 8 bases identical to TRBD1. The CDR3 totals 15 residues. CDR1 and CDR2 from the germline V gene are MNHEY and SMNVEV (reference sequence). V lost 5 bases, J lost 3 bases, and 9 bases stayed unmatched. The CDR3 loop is CASSIRGLGIYEQYF. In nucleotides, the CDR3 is TGTGCCAGCAGTATCAGGGGGCTTGGGATCTACGAGCAGTACTTC.

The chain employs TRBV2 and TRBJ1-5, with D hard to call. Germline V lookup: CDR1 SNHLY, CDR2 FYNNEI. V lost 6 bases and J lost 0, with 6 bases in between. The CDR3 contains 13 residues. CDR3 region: CASSLYSNQPQHF. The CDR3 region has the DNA TGTGCCAGCAGCTTATATAGCAATCAGCCCCAGCATTTT. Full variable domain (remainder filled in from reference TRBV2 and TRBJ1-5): EPEVTQTPSHQVTQMGQEVILRCVPISNHLYFYWYRQILGQKVEFLVSFYNNEISEKSEIFDDQFSVERPDGSNFTLKIRSTKLEDSAMYFCASSLYSNQPQHFGDGTRLSIL.

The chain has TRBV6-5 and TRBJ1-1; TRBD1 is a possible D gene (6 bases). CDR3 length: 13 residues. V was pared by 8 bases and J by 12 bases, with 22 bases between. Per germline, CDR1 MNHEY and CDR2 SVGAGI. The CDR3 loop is CASGTGGASFTFF. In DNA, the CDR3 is TGTGCCAGCGGTACTGGGGGGGCTTCTTTTACTTTCTTT.

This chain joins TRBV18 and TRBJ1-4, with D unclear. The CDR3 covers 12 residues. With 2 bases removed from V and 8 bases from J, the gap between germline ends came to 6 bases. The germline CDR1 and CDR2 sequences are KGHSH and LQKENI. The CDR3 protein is CASSPGLEKLFF. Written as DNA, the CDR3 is TGTGCCAGCTCACCAGGGTTAGAAAAACTGTTTTTT.

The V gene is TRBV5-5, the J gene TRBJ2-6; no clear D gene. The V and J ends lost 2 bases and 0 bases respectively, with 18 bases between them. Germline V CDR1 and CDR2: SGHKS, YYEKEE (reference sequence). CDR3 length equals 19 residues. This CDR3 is CASSFAGGLTFSGANVLTF. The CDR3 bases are TGTGCCAGCAGCTTTGCTGGCGGCCTGACATTCTCTGGGGCCAACGTCCTGACTTTC.

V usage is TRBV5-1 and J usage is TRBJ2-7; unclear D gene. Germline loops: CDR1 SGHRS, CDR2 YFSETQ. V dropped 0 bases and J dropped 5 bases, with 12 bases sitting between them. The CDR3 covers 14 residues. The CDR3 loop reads CASSLGNRENEQYF. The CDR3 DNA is TGCGCCAGCAGCTTGGGTAACCGAGAGAACGAGCAGTACTTC.

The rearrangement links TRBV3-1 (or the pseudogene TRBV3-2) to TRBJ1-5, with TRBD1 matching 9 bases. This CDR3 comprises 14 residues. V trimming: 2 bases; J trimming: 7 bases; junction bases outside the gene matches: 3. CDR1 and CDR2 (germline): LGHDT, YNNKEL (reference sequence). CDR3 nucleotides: TGTGCCAGCAGCCAAATGACAGGGGGACAGCCCCAGCATTTT. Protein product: CASSQMTGGQPQHF.

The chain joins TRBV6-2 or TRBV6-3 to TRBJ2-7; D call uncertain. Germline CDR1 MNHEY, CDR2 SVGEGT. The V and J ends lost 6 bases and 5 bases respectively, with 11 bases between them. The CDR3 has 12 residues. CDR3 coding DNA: TGTGCCAGCAGCCTATGGATGCACGAGCAGTACTTC. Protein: CASSLWMHEQYF.